The subject of this entry is one T cell receptor (beta chain). As yet, its antigen is unknown. Clones were sequenced by immunoSEQ multiplex PCR, and TCRdb holds only the in-frame ones, with some missing. The sample has fewer than 75,000 clones, 60% to 80% seen once. This sample is drawn from a study of vaccination effects on CD4 cells after COVID-19. The CDR3 loop spans 14 amino acids. CDR1 and CDR2 (germline): SGHTA, FQGNSA. V was clipped by 5 bases and J by 5 bases; unmatched bases: 8. After less than twelve days in culture, the CD4+ T cells were isolated. No vaccinee had earlier SARS-CoV-2 infection, and nucleocapsid antibodies were negative.

The sample was CD4+ T cells from PBMCs cultured without peptide, taken before COVID-19 vaccination. The chain employs TRBV7-2 and TRBJ2-5; 7 positions match TRBD1. This sequence originates from a human donor who received a COVID-19 vaccine. CDR3 protein: CASSQTGWGETQYF. The CDR3 coding sequence is TGTGCCAGCAGCCAGACAGGGTGGGGCGAGACCCAGTACTTC.